This T cell receptor (beta chain) was found in a study of shared clonotypes between healthy human individuals. Study outcomes and limitations: Generation of non-shared clonotypes was less probable than generation of clonotypes shared by all four donors.

Of note for this clone: Its antigen is not identified.

Germline V gene data show CDR1 as SGHTA and CDR2 as FQGTGA. The CDR3 runs 15 residues. V shed 5 bases, J shed 3 bases, and the junction held 3 bases outside the gene matches. Memory CD4+ cells were the fraction left after CD45RA+ naive selection. Roughly 30,000 T cell genomes (around 190 ng DNA) went into each sorted-subset replicate. Assay used: immunoSEQ multiplex PCR; TCRdb lists only in-frame clones, some missing. The sample carries more than 550,000 clones, around 70% recorded once. This sequence joins TRBV7-3 and TRBJ2-1; 11 nucleotides agree with TRBD2. Sequenced: memory CD4+ T cells sorted from blood. Described subset: CD45RA-negative fraction. This TCR came from a woman aged 25 to 45 in good health. CDR3 region: CASSATSGSYNEQFF. The DNA for the CDR3 is TGTGCCAGCAGCGCCACTAGCGGGAGCTACAATGAGCAGTTCTTC.